A selection of T cell receptor beta chains follows, all from one sample in a study of blood T cell repertoires in COVID-19. TCRdb's table, derived via immunoSEQ multiplex PCR, lists solely in-frame clones and lacks some. The table has about 250,000 clones, roughly 80% seen once. Sample: peripheral blood. The source is a man older than 75 with acute or convalescent COVID-19. The CDR3 runs from the conserved cysteine through the conserved F or W. Fields, in order: CDR3 length, V gene, clone size, CDR3 protein. Clone sizes are given selectively: once, few, many, or a class where the clone is expanded.

16,TRBV4-1,.,CASSRPGTGRNYGYTF
15,TRBV7-2,.,CASSPREIAASTQYF
14,TRBV14,.,CASSLNRVMGGYTF
15,TRBV2,once,CASSAEGSSNYGYTF
15,TRBV7-8,once,CASSAHSGLGETQYF
16,TRBV5-1,once,CASSLLTGARNTEAFF
16,TRBV2,.,CASSKNSGGARNEQFF
14,TRBV7-9,few,CASSLQSSGNTIYF
16,TRBV5-1,.,CASSAGQGRMDYGYTF
15,TRBV24-1,.,CATSDPTGTDYGYTF
13,TRBV6-1,.,CASGERPGYTQYF
13,TRBV5-5,.,CASSLGPSGAAFF
14,TRBV6-6,once,CASSTRQGGETQYF
15,TRBV7-2,.,CASSTRGGKSYEQYF
13,TRBV5-1,.,CASSIQGSQGYTF
15,TRBV5-1,once,CASSLAGSSYNEQFF
14,TRBV27,.,CASSLWDRLYEQYF
17,TRBV9,.,CASSASWGFGTRGSLFF
16,TRBV19,.,CASSRTGTGSSSPLHF
15,TRBV1,.,CTSSLNREGKTEAFF
14,TRBV5-5,.,CASSFGGENTEAFF
16,TRBV24-1,.,CATSGAGTVNTGELFF